One sample yielded the 24 T cell receptor beta chains listed below, sequenced in a study of CD8+ T cells in alopecia areata. Extraction of RNA preceded its reverse transcription into cDNA, which served as the sequencing template. Assay: immunoSEQ multiplex PCR; the TCRdb copy retains only in-frame clones and omits some. The data show 89,000 or so clones, with 51% seen just once and 5.5% to 6% held by the top ten. The specimen sequenced was NKG2D-high CD8+ T cells sorted from blood. The receptors here all came from a human donor with alopecia areata.

The chain couples TRBV2 to TRBJ2-2; 10 bases map to TRBD1. In germline, CDR1 is SNHLY, CDR2 FYNNEI. The CDR3 runs to 14 residues. The V segment lost 4 bases and the J segment 7 bases; nucleotides outside the gene matches: 3. DNA of the CDR3: TGTGCCAGCAGTGTCGGACAGGGGGACGGGGAGCTGTTTTTT. Its translation: CASSVGQGDGELFF.

The chain combines TRBV5-6 with TRBJ2-7; 11 bases are a match to TRBD1. CDR3 length equals 13 residues. Germline V lookup: CDR1 SGHDT, CDR2 YYEEEE. V dropped 4 bases and J dropped 10; count of bases not matched to a gene: 7. CDR3 amino acids: CASSVGTGGTQYF. The CDR3 DNA is TGTGCCAGCAGCGTGGGGACAGGGGGTACTCAGTACTTC.

The chain is built from TRBV6-5 and TRBJ2-5; D remains unclear. Germline lookup yields CDR1 MNHEY and CDR2 SVGAGI. The CDR3 totals 15 residues. Trimming shortened V by 2 bases and J by 4 bases, and 14 bases separated the two germline ends. This CDR3 is CASSYALASVETQYF. In nucleotides, the CDR3 is TGTGCCAGCAGTTACGCTTTGGCTTCTGTAGAGACCCAGTACTTC.

Only a few counts were recorded for this clone. The V gene is TRBV7-9, the J gene TRBJ1-1; 8 nucleotides match TRBD1. V lost 1 base to trimming and J lost 5 bases; unmatched junction nucleotides: 6. Germline V gene sequence: CDR1 SEHNR, CDR2 FQNEAQ (reference sequence). The CDR3 spans 15 residues. The CDR3 DNA reads TGTGCCAGCAGCTTAGTTGGACAGGGAAGGACTGAAGCTTTCTTT. Protein: CASSLVGQGRTEAFF.

The CDR3 DNA reads as TGCAGCGTTGAAGAAGGCGGGGCCACCTACGAGCAGTACTTC. It is translated as CSVEEGGATYEQYF. The chain has TRBV29-1 and TRBJ2-7; D is possibly TRBD2 (6 bases). The CDR3 is made up of 14 amino acids. Trimming cost V 0 bases and J 2 bases, with 11 bases left between them. The V gene's germline CDR1 is SQVTM and CDR2 ANQGSEA.

This clone was counted a few times. The V call is TRBV12-5, the J call TRBJ1-1; D is undetermined. Germline V lookup: CDR1 LGHNT, CDR2 FRNRAP. V was pared by 7 bases and J by 0 bases, with 6 bases between. There are 12 residues in the CDR3. The CDR3 coding sequence is TGTGCTAGTGTCAGTCTGAACACTGAAGCTTTCTTT. Translated: CASVSLNTEAFF.

This clone was counted a few times. The chain has TRBV27 and TRBJ1-1; a possible D gene is TRBD1 (6 bases). V was pared by 6 bases and J by 1 base, with 12 bases between. Germline V gives CDR1 MNHEY, CDR2 SMNVEV (reference sequence). This CDR3 spans 14 amino acids. CDR3 in DNA: TGTGCCAGCAGCCCAGGGGTGCAGAACACTGAAGCTTTCTTT. Residues: CASSPGVQNTEAFF.

This chain connects TRBV13 to TRBJ2-1; D might be TRBD1 (5 bases). Germline loops: CDR1 PRHDT, CDR2 FYEKMQ (reference sequence). V gave up 5 bases and J gave up 5 bases, with 10 bases separating them. This CDR3 spans 13 amino acids. CDR3 coding DNA: TGTGCCAGCAGCAACGACAGAAACAATGAGCAGTTCTTC. Its translation is CASSNDRNNEQFF.

The gene calls are TRBV29-1 and TRBJ1-4; D is unresolved. The V gene's germline CDR1 is SQVTM and CDR2 ANQGSEA. The CDR3 totals 13 residues. V lost 6 bases and J 4 bases, leaving 12 bases between the germline ends. This chain's CDR3 is CSVPAEDNEKLFF. CDR3 coding DNA: TGCAGCGTCCCCGCCGAGGATAATGAAAAACTGTTTTTT.

The V and J genes are TRBV27 and TRBJ1-2, with D possibly TRBD1 on 5 matching bases. The ends were cut back, 5 bases at V and 2 bases at J, with 15 bases in the middle. The V gene's germline CDR1 is MNHEY and CDR2 SMNVEV (reference sequence). This CDR3 is 15 amino acids long. CDR3 region: CASSISSGPNYGYTF. CDR3 coding DNA: TGTGCCAGCAGTATCTCCTCGGGACCGAACTATGGCTACACCTTC.

This clone came up once. The chain recombines TRBV5-6 with TRBJ2-7; perhaps D is TRBD1 or TRBD2 (5 bases each). Germline CDR1 and CDR2: SGHDT and YYEEEE. The CDR3 spans 14 residues. Between the trimmed V and J ends, which lost 4 bases and 2 bases, there was a span of 13 bases. CDR3 sequence reads: CASSATGTAYEQYF. CDR3 nucleotide sequence: TGTGCCAGCAGCGCGACCGGGACCGCCTACGAGCAGTACTTC.

This clone was observed once. The junction does not match germline at one end; this may be a read error. The J gene is TRBJ1-3, the V gene TRBV6-5, with D uncertain. The CDR3 contains 15 residues. CDR1 and CDR2 (germline): MNHEY, SVGAGI. The CDR3 is CASSDSTKSGNTIYF. In DNA form, the CDR3 reads TGTGCCAGCAGTGACTCGACGAAGTCTGGAAACACCATATATTTT.

The gene calls are TRBV5-1 and TRBJ1-1, with a possible D match to TRBD1 (5 bases). From germline, CDR1 is SGHRS and CDR2 YFSETQ. This CDR3 is 13 amino acids long. V shed 2 bases and J shed 1 base, with 6 bases lying between them. The CDR3 protein is CASSFDRNTEAFF. The CDR3 coding sequence is TGCGCCAGCAGCTTCGACAGGAACACTGAAGCTTTCTTT.

The genes are TRBV28 and TRBJ2-7; possible D gene TRBD2, 5 bases. The ends were cut back, 3 bases at V and 3 bases at J, with 6 bases in the middle. The CDR3 is made up of 12 amino acids. Germline lookup yields CDR1 MDHEN and CDR2 SYDVKM. DNA for the CDR3: TGTGCCAGCAGTTTCGGGATCTACGAGCAGTACTTC. This encodes CASSFGIYEQYF.

In its sample, this clone was seen once. The CDR3 bases are TGTGCCAGCAGCTTCTGGGACAGGGGTTACGAGCAGTACTTC. This encodes CASSFWDRGYEQYF. The chain combines TRBV5-4 with TRBJ2-7; TRBD1 matches at 10 bases. The junction had 3 bases not matched to a gene; V was cut back by 2 bases and J by 4 bases. The CDR3 loop spans 14 amino acids. Per germline, CDR1 SGHNT and CDR2 YYREEE (reference sequence). The variable domain in full, with the rest retrieved from reference TRBV5-4 and TRBJ2-7, is ETGVTQSPTHLIKTRGQQVTLRCSSQSGHNTVSWYQQALGQGPQFIFQYYREEENGRGNFPPRFSGLQFPNYSSELNVNALELDDSALYLCASSFWDRGYEQYFGPGTRLTVT.

The chain recombines TRBV15 with TRBJ2-7; the D is unclear. The CDR3 contains 13 residues. The V gene lost 3 bases and the J gene lost 5 bases, with 11 bases spanning the gap. Germline V gene data show CDR1 as LNHNV and CDR2 as YYDKDF (reference sequence). Here the CDR3 reads CATSRGRPHEQYF. The CDR3 bases are TGTGCCACCAGCAGGGGAAGACCCCACGAGCAGTACTTC.

This clone appeared a few times. V usage is TRBV12-5 and J usage is TRBJ1-1, with D unclear. Germline loops: CDR1 LGHNT, CDR2 FRNRAP. The V and J ends lost 0 bases and 2 bases respectively, with 16 bases between them. The CDR3 has 17 residues. CDR3 in amino acids: CASGLVRGSLQNTEAFF. CDR3 nucleotide sequence: TGTGCTAGTGGTTTGGTACGCGGCAGCTTGCAAAACACTGAAGCTTTCTTT.

This clone was observed a few times. This chain links TRBV19 with TRBJ2-7, with D perhaps being TRBD1 or TRBD2 (5 bases each). CDR3 length: 11 amino acids. CDR1 LNHDA and CDR2 SQIVND come from the germline V gene (reference sequence). V was shortened by 10 bases and J by 4 bases, with 11 bases between the two germline ends. The CDR3 DNA sequence: TGTGCCACATCCGAGGGGTACGAGCAGTACTTC. It encodes CATSEGYEQYF.

This clone was detected only once. The J gene is TRBJ1-5, the V gene TRBV5-1; D may be TRBD1 (6 bases). Germline V gives CDR1 SGHRS, CDR2 YFSETQ. This CDR3 spans 15 amino acids. The ends were cut back, 2 bases at V and 7 bases at J, with 16 bases in the middle. For the CDR3, the DNA is TGCGCCAGCAGCTTAACAGGGTCGGAAAGCCAGCCCCAGCATTTT. This gives the protein CASSLTGSESQPQHF.

The chain employs TRBV30 and TRBJ1-5, with D unresolved. The length of the CDR3 is 15 residues. V lost 4 bases, J lost 1 base, and 14 bases lay in between. Germline assignment: CDR1 GTSNPN and CDR2 SVGIG (reference sequence). The CDR3 bases are TGTGCCTGGACGGCATACGGGGAAAGCAATCAGCCCCAGCATTTT. Its translation: CAWTAYGESNQPQHF.

J is TRBJ2-7 and V is TRBV6-6, with 9 bases matching TRBD2. From germline, CDR1 is MNHNY and CDR2 SVGAGI (reference sequence). The trim removed 8 bases at V and 3 bases at J, leaving 8 bases unmatched. This CDR3 region has 14 residues. The CDR3 coding sequence is TGTGCCAGCGGCGGGGGGGGTAACTACTACGAGCAGTACTTC. Translating gives CASGGGGNYYEQYF.

The rearrangement links TRBV27 to TRBJ1-5, with 9 bases identical to TRBD1. The CDR3 is 17 amino acids. The germline gives CDR1 MNHEY, CDR2 SMNVEV (reference sequence). J gave up 0 bases and V 8 bases, and 11 bases lay outside the gene matches. This CDR3 reads CASSRGQGPYSNQPQHF. DNA of the CDR3: TGTGCCAGCTCGCGGGGACAGGGACCATATAGCAATCAGCCCCAGCATTTT.

A word on this clone: The same CDR3 also results from other DNA sequences found in this sample. In DNA, the CDR3 is TGTGCCAGCAGCTTAGGGGACAGCTCCTACGAGCAGTACTTC. Its protein product is CASSLGDSSYEQYF. This chain connects TRBV13 to TRBJ2-7, with D possibly TRBD1 on 6 matching bases. The CDR3 has 14 residues. The V gene lost 0 bases and the J gene lost 0 bases, with 6 bases spanning the gap. Germline V gene data show CDR1 as PRHDT and CDR2 as FYEKMQ (reference sequence).

By share of the sample, this clone is medium-sized (0.01 to 0.1%). J is TRBJ2-1 and V is TRBV7-9; TRBD2 aligns across 10 bases. This CDR3 contains 15 residues. The V segment lost 7 bases and the J segment 9 bases; nucleotides outside the gene matches: 12. Germline CDR1 and CDR2: SEHNR and FQNEAQ (reference sequence). CDR3 region: CASNSAGGRQSEQFF. CDR3 bases: TGTGCCAGCAACTCAGCGGGGGGGCGTCAGAGTGAGCAGTTCTTC.